Below, 8 T cell receptor beta chains from the same sample are listed, as sequenced in a study of T cells in Graves' hyperthyroidism and ophthalmopathy. Amplification of TCR beta CDR3 regions was performed using RNA transcripts as template. First-round RT-PCR with HTBI primers amplified the TCR CDR3 region. TCRdb fed the multiplex PCR reads into MiXCR, producing one record per CDR3 protein. The repertoire holds 550,000 to 600,000 distinct CDR3 sequences, with 12% to 15% as singletons. The sequenced material came from blood. Receptors were obtained from a woman under 30 with Graves' ophthalmopathy.

This clonotype was counted at least ten times. V is TRBV20-1 and J is TRBJ2-3; D unresolved. Germline CDR1 reads DFQATT; CDR2 reads SNEGSKA (reference sequence). Deletions cut 2 bases from V and 2 bases from J, with 11 bases between. The CDR3 is 14 residues long. Here the CDR3 reads CSARLGRNTDTQYF. In nucleotides, the CDR3 is TGCAGTGCTAGATTGGGCAGGAACACAGATACGCAGTATTTT.

This clonotype appeared a few times. This chain connects TRBV27 to TRBJ1-4; 8 bases match TRBD1. There are 15 residues in the CDR3. From germline, CDR1 is MNHEY and CDR2 SMNVEV (reference sequence). With 5 bases clipped from V and 8 bases from J, the junction kept 10 bases outside the gene matches. In nucleotides, the CDR3 is TGTGCCAGCAGTCCAGGGGACAGGCTACGAGAAAAACTGTTTTTT. It specifies CASSPGDRLREKLFF. The complete variable domain, with remaining parts taken from reference TRBV27 and TRBJ1-4, reads EAQVTQNPRYLITVTGKKLTVTCSQNMNHEYMSWYRQDPGLGLRQIYYSMNVEVTDKGDVPEGYKVSRKEKRNFPLILESPSPNQTSLYFCASSPGDRLREKLFFGSGTQLSVL.

A word on this clonotype: Since a much larger clone is just one base distant, this may be a read error. The chain recombines TRBV30 with TRBJ2-1; D remains ambiguous. The CDR3 totals 14 residues. Trimming took 4 bases from V and 0 from J, leaving 10 bases between them. CDR1 is GTSNPN, CDR2 SVGIG, per germline (reference sequence). The CDR3 bases are TGTGCCTGGAACGTCGTCAACTCCTACAATGAGCAGTTCTTC. Translating it yields CAWNVVNSYNEQFF.

The sample holds many counts of this clonotype. The V and J genes are TRBV11-2 and TRBJ1-1; D is possibly TRBD1 (5 bases). The CDR3 has 15 residues. Trimming left V 5 bases short and J 3 bases short, with 16 bases between. The germline V gene has CDR1 SGHAT and CDR2 FQNNGV. This CDR3 is CASSVKPGADTEAFF. The CDR3 nucleotides read TGTGCCAGCAGCGTCAAACCCGGGGCGGACACTGAAGCTTTCTTT.

The genes are TRBV12-3 or TRBV12-4 and TRBJ2-3, with 14 bases matching TRBD2. The CDR3 runs 18 residues. Germline trimming cut 4 bases from V and 0 bases from J; bases unmatched to any gene: 6. CDR3 sequence: CASSYPTSGRASTDTQYF. For the CDR3, the DNA is TGTGCCAGCAGTTACCCGACTAGCGGGAGGGCTAGCACAGATACGCAGTATTTT.

At least ten counts were recorded for this clonotype. J is TRBJ2-3 and V is TRBV29-1; D possibly corresponds to TRBD2 (5 bases). The CDR3 runs 14 residues. Trimming took 1 base from V and 6 from J, leaving 14 bases between them. The germline V gene encodes CDR1 SQVTM and CDR2 ANQGSEA. The DNA of the CDR3 is TGCAGCGTTGAAGCCTGGCCACTAGTGGATACGCAGTATTTT. Its protein product is CSVEAWPLVDTQYF.

This clonotype was seen repeatedly, ten times or more. This sequence joins TRBV2 and TRBJ1-5, with 7 bases that match TRBD1. V dropped 3 bases and J dropped 7; count of bases not matched to a gene: 9. The CDR3 is made up of 15 amino acids. CDR1 is SNHLY, CDR2 FYNNEI, per germline. The CDR3, as DNA: TGTGCCAGCAGTGACTCACGCGACAGGGCCCAGCCCCAGCATTTT. It yields the protein CASSDSRDRAQPQHF.

A few counts support this clonotype. An end of the junction does not agree with germline; a read error may underlie this. The chain couples TRBV20-1 to TRBJ2-7; 11 bases align to TRBD2. This CDR3 is 16 amino acids long. Germline V gene data show CDR1 as DFQATT and CDR2 as SNEGSKA (reference sequence). CDR3 in DNA: TGCAGTGCCCTTAGCACCGGGACTAGCGGAAACTACGAGCGGTACTTC. The encoded protein is CSALSTGTSGNYERYF.